This record looks at one T cell receptor beta chain sequence and its context. This specimen comes from a study of a mutant IDH1 vaccine in newly diagnosed glioma. Sequencing used immunoSEQ multiplex PCR; TCRdb keeps in-frame clones, though not all of them. The data contain 55,000 to 70,000 clones, roughly 78% of them singletons. The CDR3 sequence is 18 residues long. The V end was cut by 3 bases, the J end by 0 bases, with 19 bases between. Germline lookup yields CDR1 SGHNT and CDR2 YYREEE (reference sequence). Noted time point: baseline, week 1 (first vaccination visit). Treatment given: pre-vaccination baseline after standard-of-care therapy.

Here the sequenced sample was PBMCs, taken from a glioma patient treated with radiotherapy, temozolomide or both. The clonotype originates from a man in his fifties with glioma. The chain employs TRBV5-4 and TRBJ1-5, with D perhaps TRBD1 (6 bases). The CDR3 DNA reads as TGTGCCAGCAGCTGGGCCCCCGCGGGGGGCTATAGCAATCAGCCCCAGCATTTT. Translation: CASSWAPAGGYSNQPQHF.